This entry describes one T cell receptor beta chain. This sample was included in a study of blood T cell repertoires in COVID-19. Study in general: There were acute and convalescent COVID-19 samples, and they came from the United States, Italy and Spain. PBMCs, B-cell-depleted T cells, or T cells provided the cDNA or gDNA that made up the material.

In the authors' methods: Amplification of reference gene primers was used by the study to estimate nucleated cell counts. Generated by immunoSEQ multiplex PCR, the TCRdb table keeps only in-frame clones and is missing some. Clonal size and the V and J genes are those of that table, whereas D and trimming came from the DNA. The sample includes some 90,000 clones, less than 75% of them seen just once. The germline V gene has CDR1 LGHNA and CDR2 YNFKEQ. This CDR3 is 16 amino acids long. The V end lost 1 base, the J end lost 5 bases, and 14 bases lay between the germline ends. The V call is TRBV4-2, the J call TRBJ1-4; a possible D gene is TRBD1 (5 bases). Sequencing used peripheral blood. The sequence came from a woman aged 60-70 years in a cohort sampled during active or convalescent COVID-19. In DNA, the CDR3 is TGTGCCAGCAGCCAAGGGGATCAGGGCGCCAATGAAAAACTGTTTTTT. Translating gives CASSQGDQGANEKLFF.